This is a list of T cell receptor beta chains from one sample in a study of blood T cell repertoires in COVID-19. This table comes from immunoSEQ multiplex PCR, and its TCRdb copy is limited to in-frame clones, with some not included. The sample comprises over 300,000 clones, 80% to 90% of which are singletons, and over 2% rests with the top ten. Sequences were obtained from PBMCs or T cells enriched from blood (not recorded which). These receptors all stem from a man aged 30-40 years who had recovered from COVID-19. The CDR3 runs from the conserved cysteine through the conserved F or W. D genes are given only for firm matches. The size of a clone is reported for some rows only, either as once, few or many, or as a class for expanded clones.

D: TRBD1; V: TRBV28; size: once; J: TRBJ2-7; CDR3: CASTSDRDAYEQYF; DNA: TGTGCCAGCACATCGGACAGGGACGCCTACGAGCAGTACTTC
D: -; V: TRBV14; size: -; J: TRBJ1-1; CDR3: CASSQVAGDVTEAFF; DNA: TGTGCCAGCAGCCAAGTAGCGGGGGATGTGACTGAAGCTTTCTTT
D: TRBD2; V: TRBV5-5; size: -; J: TRBJ2-3; CDR3: CASSLGLADTDTQYF; DNA: TGTGCCAGCAGCTTGGGACTAGCGGACACAGATACGCAGTATTTT
D: -; V: TRBV5-5; size: few; J: TRBJ1-4; CDR3: CASSSTPHFNEKLFF; DNA: TGTGCCAGCAGCTCGACTCCCCATTTTAATGAAAAACTGTTTTTT
D: TRBD1; V: TRBV29-1; size: -; J: TRBJ2-7; CDR3: CSVAGTGISYEQYF; DNA: TGCAGCGTGGCCGGGACAGGGATCTCCTACGAGCAGTACTTC
D: -; V: TRBV4-3; size: once; J: TRBJ1-2; CDR3: CASSHSGDGYTF; DNA: TGCGCCAGCAGCCACTCCGGGGATGGCTACACCTTC
D: TRBD1; V: TRBV10-3; size: -; J: TRBJ2-2; CDR3: CAISGQGVNTGELFF; DNA: TGTGCCATCAGCGGACAGGGGGTTAACACCGGGGAGCTGTTTTTT
D: TRBD1; V: TRBV30; size: -; J: TRBJ1-2; CDR3: CAWSPDRVFYGYTF; DNA: TGTGCCTGGTCCCCGGACAGGGTTTTTTATGGCTACACCTTC
D: TRBD1; V: TRBV19; size: -; J: TRBJ2-7; CDR3: CATGTGGLEQYF; DNA: TGTGCCACAGGGACAGGGGGCCTCGAGCAGTACTTC
D: TRBD1; V: TRBV2; size: -; J: TRBJ1-2; CDR3: CASSEVWDSEYGYTF; DNA: TGTGCCAGCAGTGAAGTCTGGGACAGTGAGTATGGCTACACCTTC
D: TRBD1; V: TRBV2; size: -; J: TRBJ2-5; CDR3: CASVYRGPGETQYF; DNA: TGTGCCAGCGTATACAGGGGGCCGGGGGAGACCCAGTACTTC
D: TRBD1; V: TRBV5-4; size: once; J: TRBJ1-1; CDR3: CASSLTGGYGGAFF; DNA: TGTGCCAGCAGCTTGACAGGGGGCTATGGGGGAGCTTTCTTT
D: -; V: TRBV18; size: many; J: TRBJ2-2; CDR3: CASSDGVLRELFF; DNA: TGTGCCAGCTCGGACGGGGTACTGCGGGAGCTGTTTTTT
D: TRBD2; V: TRBV5-4; size: few; J: TRBJ2-5; CDR3: CASSLKLAGQETQYF; DNA: TGTGCCAGCAGCTTGAAACTAGCGGGGCAAGAGACCCAGTACTTC
D: -; V: TRBV9; size: -; J: TRBJ1-1; CDR3: CASSALTTGTEAFF; DNA: TGTGCCAGCAGCGCCCTTACTACAGGGACTGAAGCTTTCTTT
D: -; V: TRBV6-5; size: once; J: TRBJ1-2; CDR3: CASCPPRDNYGYTF; DNA: TGTGCCAGCTGTCCCCCGAGAGATAACTATGGCTACACCTTC
D: -; V: TRBV7-2; size: -; J: TRBJ1-2; CDR3: CASSSHGGALGNGYTF; DNA: TGTGCCAGCAGCTCCCATGGGGGGGCGCTTGGGAATGGCTACACCTTC
D: TRBD1; V: TRBV24-1; size: -; J: TRBJ2-7; CDR3: CATSDTGQGTDEQYF; DNA: TGTGCCACCAGTGATACTGGACAGGGGACAGACGAGCAGTACTTC
D: TRBD1; V: TRBV6-1; size: -; J: TRBJ1-2; CDR3: CASSGAGTGENRGYTF; DNA: TGTGCCAGCAGTGGAGCCGGGACAGGGGAGAATCGTGGCTACACCTTC